This TCR beta chain was identified during a study of blood T cell repertoires in COVID-19. Study-level information: COVID-19 samples, acute and convalescent, were from the United States, Italy and Spain. In each case, the material was cDNA or gDNA derived from T cells, B-cell-depleted T cells, or PBMCs.

V lost 5 bases, J lost 4 bases, and 7 bases stayed unmatched. This CDR3 has 14 residues. Germline V gene lookup returns CDR1 GTSNPN and CDR2 SVGIG (reference sequence). As handled by the study authors: Using reference gene primer amplification, nucleated cell counts were estimated. This table comes from immunoSEQ multiplex PCR, and its TCRdb copy is limited to in-frame clones, with some not included. V and J calls plus clone size are reproduced from that table; the DNA served to infer D and trimming. The repertoire holds about 170,000 clones, with 86% as singletons. The sequenced sample consisted of peripheral blood. This receptor was obtained from a woman in her sixties or seventies with COVID-19, enrolled during active disease. The J gene is TRBJ2-5, the V gene TRBV30, with 10 bases aligning to TRBD1. CDR3 amino acids: CAWGGQGLVETQYF. DNA of the CDR3: TGTGCCTGGGGGGGACAGGGGTTGGTAGAGACCCAGTACTTC.